This T cell receptor (beta chain) derives from a study of blood T cells in healthy people across ages. Using a J-beta primer mix together with a sample-barcoded 5' primer, a second PCR was run for about 7 to 12 cycles. TCRdb passed the 5' RACE reads through MiXCR, listing each CDR3 protein once. The sample yields about 1,800,000 distinct CDR3 sequences, 28% seen once. Germline V gene sequence: CDR1 MDHEN, CDR2 SYDVKM. V was shortened by 7 bases and J by 6 bases, with 13 bases between the two germline ends. This CDR3 is 13 amino acids long. The receptor comes from a woman in her 30s in good health. The sample taken for sequencing was blood. The chain has TRBV28 and TRBJ1-5; D is undetermined. Here the CDR3 reads CASTSVAGQPQHF. CDR3 nucleotide sequence: TGTGCCAGCACCAGTGTTGCGGGTCAGCCCCAGCATTTT. The full variable domain, its missing parts supplied by reference TRBV28 and TRBJ1-5, is DVKVTQSSRYLVKRTGEKVFLECVQDMDHENMFWYRQDPGLGLRLIYFSYDVKMKEKGDIPEGYSVSREKKERFSLILESASTNQTSMYLCASTSVAGQPQHFGDGTRLSIL.